What follows are 18 T cell receptor beta chains derived from one specimen sequenced in a study of metastatic and nonmetastatic thyroid tumors. TCRdb reprocessed the PCR reads via MiXCR. The sample holds just over 20,000 clones; 12% are singletons and the top ten take approximately 6.2%. Before thyroid surgery, none of the patients had received any treatment. Sequences were obtained from blood. The origin of the receptors is a male donor with papillary thyroid cancer or a benign thyroid nodule (not recorded which). Some clones in this sample may be carry-over from other donors' samples.

This clone is judged medium-sized. This specimen includes other DNA sequences encoding the same CDR3. This chain joins TRBV12-3 or TRBV12-4 and TRBJ1-5; tentatively, D is TRBD1 (6 bases). The CDR3 is 14 residues long. The V and J ends lost 1 base and 2 bases respectively, with 6 bases between them. The CDR3 loop is CASSLDRGNQPQHF. The CDR3 DNA follows: TGTGCCAGCAGTTTAGACAGGGGCAATCAGCCCCAGCATTTT.

V usage is TRBV6-1 and J usage is TRBJ2-1, with D perhaps TRBD1 or TRBD2 (5 bases each). The V gene's germline CDR1 is MNHNS and CDR2 SASEGT. V dropped 2 bases and J dropped 2 bases, with 10 bases sitting between them. This CDR3 contains 15 residues. The CDR3 protein is CASSELGEPYNEQFF. CDR3 DNA sequence: TGTGCCAGCAGTGAACTGGGGGAGCCCTACAATGAGCAGTTCTTC.

The gene calls are TRBV6-5 and TRBJ2-5; TRBD1 or TRBD2 may be the D gene (6 bases each). The V end lost 0 bases, the J end lost 2 bases, and 10 bases lay between the germline ends. The CDR3 loop spans 15 amino acids. Germline V CDR1 and CDR2: MNHEY, SVGAGI. DNA for the CDR3: TGTGCCAGCAGTTACTCTGGGGGGCAACAAGAGACCCAGTACTTC. It yields the protein CASSYSGGQQETQYF.

This clone was observed at least ten times. The chain employs TRBV5-1 and TRBJ1-4; a weak D match, TRBD1 (6 bases). The ends were cut back, 0 bases at V and 8 bases at J, with 14 bases in the middle. The CDR3 runs 15 residues. The germline V gene encodes CDR1 SGHRS and CDR2 YFSETQ. CDR3: CASSLGGGINEKLFF. CDR3 in DNA: TGCGCCAGCAGCTTGGGAGGGGGAATTAACGAAAAACTGTTTTTT.

The chain recombines TRBV7-9 with TRBJ1-4; D remains ambiguous. The CDR3 has 16 residues. Germline CDR1 is SEHNR and CDR2 is FQNEAQ (reference sequence). Trimming cost V 0 bases and J 5 bases, with 13 bases left between them. Written as DNA, the CDR3 is TGTGCCAGCAGCTTAGCACCGTGCGAACTCAATGAAAAACTGTTTTTT. Amino acid sequence: CASSLAPCELNEKLFF.

There are many counts of this clone. This may come from a read error, since a much larger clone is one base off. The final CDR3 position lacks the conserved phenylalanine or tryptophan, pointing to a likely read error. V usage is TRBV18 and J usage is TRBJ1-4, with D tentatively TRBD1 (5 bases). In germline, CDR1 is KGHSH, CDR2 LQKENI. With 5 bases removed from V and 5 bases from J, the gap between germline ends came to 15 bases. The length of the CDR3 is 15 residues. The CDR3 loop is CASSSTGTGNEKLFC. The CDR3 nucleotides read TGTGCCAGCTCATCGACCGGGACGGGGAATGAAAAACTGTTTTGT.

This clone was counted at least ten times. V gene TRBV19 combines with J gene TRBJ1-1, with D perhaps TRBD1 (5 bases). The CDR3 is 13 amino acids. Between the trimmed V and J ends, which lost 3 bases and 12 bases, there was a span of 17 bases. Germline V lookup: CDR1 LNHDA, CDR2 SQIVND (reference sequence). CDR3 sequence reads: CASSIALGGDTFF. In DNA form, the CDR3 reads TGTGCCAGTAGTATCGCCCTAGGAGGGGATACTTTCTTT.

J is TRBJ2-3 and V is TRBV3-1; D ambiguous. This CDR3 region has 13 residues. The V gene lost 1 base and the J gene lost 2 bases, with 4 bases spanning the gap. The germline V gene encodes CDR1 LGHDT and CDR2 YNNKEL (reference sequence). CDR3 residues: CASSQAPTDTQYF. Written as DNA, the CDR3 is TGTGCCAGCAGCCAAGCTCCCACAGATACGCAGTATTTT.

This clone ranks as medium-sized. V is TRBV6-1 and J is TRBJ2-5; D gene uncertain. There are 14 residues in the CDR3. Germline assignment: CDR1 MNHNS and CDR2 SASEGT. Between the trimmed V and J ends, which lost 4 bases and 4 bases, there was a span of 13 bases. DNA of the CDR3: TGTGCCAGCAGTGCAGATCTCTCCGCAGAGACCCAGTACTTC. It encodes CASSADLSAETQYF.

Many counts were recorded for this clone. V gene TRBV20-1 combines with J gene TRBJ1-2; no firm D call. The CDR3 sequence is 13 residues long. From germline, CDR1 is DFQATT and CDR2 SNEGSKA (reference sequence). The germline V and J ends were trimmed by 7 bases and 6 bases, with 18 bases remaining between them. Here the CDR3 reads CSVPRAGKDGYTF. For the CDR3, the DNA is TGCAGTGTTCCAAGGGCAGGTAAAGATGGCTACACCTTC.

This clone is medium-sized in the sample. The rearrangement uses TRBV6-1 and TRBJ2-7, with 9 bases identical to TRBD2. CDR1 and CDR2 (germline): MNHNS, SASEGT. This CDR3 is 16 amino acids long. The ends lost 5 bases at V and 6 bases at J; junction bases unmatched: 14. The CDR3 sequence: CASSSAREGRIREQYF. CDR3 sequence (DNA): TGTGCCAGCAGTTCTGCGCGGGAGGGGAGGATTCGCGAGCAGTACTTC.

There are many counts of this clone. This chain links TRBV6-2 or TRBV6-3 with TRBJ2-5, with a weak D call TRBD2 (5 bases). The germline V gene encodes CDR1 MNHEY and CDR2 SVGEGT. CDR3 length: 12 amino acids. V shed 4 bases and J shed 9 bases, with 12 bases lying between them. The CDR3 loop is CASSSDWEPQYF. DNA of the CDR3: TGTGCCAGCAGTTCCGACTGGGAGCCCCAGTACTTC.

This clone was detected many times. The chain couples TRBV19 to TRBJ2-7; unclear D gene. Germline CDR1 and CDR2: LNHDA and SQIVND (reference sequence). This CDR3 has 13 amino acids. The V end lost 5 bases, the J end lost 0 bases, and 8 bases lay between the germline ends. The DNA for the CDR3 is TGTGCCAGTAGTCCCGGTTCCTCCTACGAGCAGTACTTC. Translation: CASSPGSSYEQYF.

This clone was found a few times. The rearrangement joins TRBV6-1 to TRBJ2-5, with D perhaps matching TRBD2 (6 bases). This CDR3 region has 13 residues. Germline values: CDR1 MNHNS, CDR2 SASEGT. V was pared by 3 bases and J by 8 bases, with 13 bases between. The CDR3 region is CASSDGGPATQYF. The DNA for the CDR3 is TGTGCCAGCAGTGACGGGGGTCCTGCCACCCAGTACTTC.

This clone was seen at least ten times. V and J are TRBV9 and TRBJ1-2; tentatively, D is TRBD1 (6 bases). The CDR3 sequence is 15 residues long. Germline CDR1 reads SGDLS; CDR2 reads YYNGEE. Trimming took 0 bases from V and 4 from J, leaving 13 bases between them. The CDR3 reads CASSVEAGAGYGYTF. In nucleotides, the CDR3 is TGTGCCAGCAGCGTAGAGGCAGGGGCTGGCTATGGCTACACCTTC.

The sample holds many counts of this clone. The chain carries TRBV5-1 and TRBJ1-3; a possible D gene is TRBD1 (5 bases). Trimming left V 4 bases short and J 1 base short, with 12 bases between. This CDR3 region has 15 residues. Germline CDR1 reads SGHRS; CDR2 reads YFSETQ. CDR3 amino acids: CASSPGTESGNTIYF. CDR3 DNA: TGCGCCAGCAGCCCGGGGACGGAATCTGGAAACACCATATATTTT. The entire variable domain, with the rest obtained from reference TRBV5-1 and TRBJ1-3, is as follows: KAGVTQTPRYLIKTRGQQVTLSCSPISGHRSVSWYQQTPGQGLQFLFEYFSETQRNKGNFPGRFSGRQFSNSRSEMNVSTLELGDSALYLCASSPGTESGNTIYFGEGSWLTVV.

This clone was found many times. The chain uses TRBV6-5 and TRBJ1-5, with D possibly matching TRBD1 (5 bases). The V gene lost 0 bases and the J gene lost 4 bases, with 7 bases spanning the gap. CDR1 is MNHEY and CDR2 is SVGAGI in the germline V gene. This CDR3 comprises 14 residues. In DNA form, the CDR3 reads TGTGCCAGCAGTTACTCAGACAGAAATCAGCCCCAGCATTTT. Its translation: CASSYSDRNQPQHF.

This clone was counted between two and nine times. V is TRBV15 and J is TRBJ2-1; D unresolved. CDR3 size: 13 residues. The V gene's germline CDR1 is LNHNV and CDR2 YYDKDF (reference sequence). V gave up 1 base and J gave up 7 bases, with 8 bases separating them. CDR3 nucleotide sequence: TGTGCCACCAGCAGAGGAGATCAGAATGAGCAGTTCTTC. Protein: CATSRGDQNEQFF.